This TCR beta chain appears in the sequencing data of a study of OX40 agonist ivuxolimab in advanced cancers. The sample holds one count of this clone. The antigen is unknown. Clones were read by immunoSEQ multiplex PCR, and TCRdb kept only the in-frame ones, dropping some. The sample consists of about 90,000 clones, approximately 91% of them appearing once. Germline-derived CDR1 and CDR2 are SGHVS and FQNEAQ. This CDR3 comprises 18 residues. The V and J ends lost 0 bases and 3 bases respectively, with 20 bases between them. Study-level points and caveats: CD4+ and CD8+ blood T cells expanded clonally by week 6 at 0.1 to 3.0 mg/kg. Researchers did not establish what antigens the expanded peripheral T cells target.

Samples of blood were obtained at baseline, on cycle 4 day 1, and on cycle 7 day 1. Sequenced here: CD4+ or CD8+ T cells sorted from blood, sampled in a trial of the OX40 agonist ivuxolimab. The sequence came from an adult with an advanced solid tumor such as melanoma, head and neck, liver or kidney cancer. The V gene is TRBV7-8, the J gene TRBJ2-5; D possibly matches TRBD1 or TRBD2 (5 bases each). CDR3 coding DNA: TGTGCCAGCAGCTTAGCCCGCCCGGGACGGAGAGAGAAAGAGACCCAGTACTTC. Translating gives CASSLARPGRREKETQYF.